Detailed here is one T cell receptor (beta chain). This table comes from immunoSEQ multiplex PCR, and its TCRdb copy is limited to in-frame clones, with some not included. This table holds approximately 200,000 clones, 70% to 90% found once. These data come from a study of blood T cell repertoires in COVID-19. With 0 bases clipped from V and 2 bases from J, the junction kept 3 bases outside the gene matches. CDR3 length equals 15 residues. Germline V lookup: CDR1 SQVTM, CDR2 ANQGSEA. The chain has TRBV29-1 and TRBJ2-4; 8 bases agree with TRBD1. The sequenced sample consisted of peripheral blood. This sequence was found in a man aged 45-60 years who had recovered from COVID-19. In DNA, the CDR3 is TGCAGCGTTGAAGACAGGGGGCCGACCAAAAACATTCAGTACTTC. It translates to CSVEDRGPTKNIQYF. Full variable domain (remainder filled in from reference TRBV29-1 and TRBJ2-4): SAVISQKPSRDICQRGTSLTIQCQVDSQVTMMFWYRQQPGQSLTLIATANQGSEATYESGFVIDKFPISRPNLTFSTLTVSNMSPEDSSIYLCSVEDRGPTKNIQYFGAGTRLSVL.